The TCR beta chain described here comes from a study of CD8 T cells in Susac syndrome. Random hexamers were used to reverse transcribe the RNA input (about 0.5 to 1 ug). TCRdb passed the immunoSEQ multiplex PCR reads through MiXCR, listing each CDR3 protein once. The sample includes roughly 150,000 distinct CDR3 sequences, approximately 94% seen only once; the top ten take over 0.09%. Trimming removed 5 bases from V and 6 bases from J; junction bases left unmatched: 14. This CDR3 is built from 18 residues. Looked up from germline, CDR1 is SGHAT and CDR2 is FQNNGV. The count of this clonotype is one. The sequence came from a human donor with multiple sclerosis. The source material was CD4+ T cells from PBMCs. The chain employs TRBV11-2 and TRBJ2-2, with 11 bases matching TRBD2. The CDR3 coding sequence is TGTGCCAGCAGCCCGAGACTAGCGGGAACCCCCAGGTCCGGGGAGCTGTTTTTT. Protein: CASSPRLAGTPRSGELFF. Drawing the rest from reference TRBV11-2 and TRBJ2-2, the complete variable domain is EAGVAQSPRYKIIEKRQSVAFWCNPISGHATLYWYQQILGQGPKLLIQFQNNGVVDDSQLPKDRFSAERLKGVDSTLKIQPAKLEDSAVYLCASSPRLAGTPRSGELFFGEGSRLTVL.